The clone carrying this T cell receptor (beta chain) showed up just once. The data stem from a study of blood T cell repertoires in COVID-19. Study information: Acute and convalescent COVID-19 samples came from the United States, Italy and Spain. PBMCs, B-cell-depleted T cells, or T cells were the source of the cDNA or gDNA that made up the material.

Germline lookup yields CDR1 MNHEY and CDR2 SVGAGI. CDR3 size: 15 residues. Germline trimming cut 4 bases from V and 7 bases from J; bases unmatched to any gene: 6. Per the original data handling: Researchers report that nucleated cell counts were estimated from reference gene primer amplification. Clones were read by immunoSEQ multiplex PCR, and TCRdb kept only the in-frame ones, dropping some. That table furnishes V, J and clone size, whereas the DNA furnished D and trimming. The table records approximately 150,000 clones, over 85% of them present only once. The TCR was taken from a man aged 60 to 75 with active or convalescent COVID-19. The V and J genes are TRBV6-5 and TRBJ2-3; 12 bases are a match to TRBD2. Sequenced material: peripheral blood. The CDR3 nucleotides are TGTGCCAGCAGTTCGACTAGCGGGGGTCGATATACGCAGTATTTT. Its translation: CASSSTSGGRYTQYF.